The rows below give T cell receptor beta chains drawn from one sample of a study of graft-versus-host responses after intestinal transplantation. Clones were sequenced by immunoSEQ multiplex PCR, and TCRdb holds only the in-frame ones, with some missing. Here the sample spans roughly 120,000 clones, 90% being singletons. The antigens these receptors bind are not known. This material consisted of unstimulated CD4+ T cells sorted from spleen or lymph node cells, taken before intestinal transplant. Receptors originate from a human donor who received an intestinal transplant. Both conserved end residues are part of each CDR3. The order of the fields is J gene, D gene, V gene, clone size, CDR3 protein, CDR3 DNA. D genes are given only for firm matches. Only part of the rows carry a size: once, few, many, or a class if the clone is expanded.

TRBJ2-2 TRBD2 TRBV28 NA CANRGGPSGELFF TGTGCCAACCGGGGGGGGCCGTCCGGGGAGCTGTTTTTT
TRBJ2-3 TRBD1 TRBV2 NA CASNRQGQFTDTQYF TGTGCCAGCAACAGACAGGGGCAGTTCACAGATACGCAGTATTTT
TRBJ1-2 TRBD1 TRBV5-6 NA CASSLGNPGGQRSGYTF TGTGCCAGCAGCTTGGGGAACCCAGGGGGACAACGATCCGGCTACACCTTC
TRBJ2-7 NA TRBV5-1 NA CASKGQGNEQYF TGCGCCAGCAAGGGGCAGGGTAACGAGCAGTACTTC
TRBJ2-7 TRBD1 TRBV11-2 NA CASSLGQGAAHGQYF TGTGCCAGCAGCTTAGGACAGGGGGCTGCCCACGGGCAGTACTTC
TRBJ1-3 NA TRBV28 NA CASSPPGSGNTIYF TGTGCCAGCAGTCCCCCGGGATCTGGAAACACCATATATTTT
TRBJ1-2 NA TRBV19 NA CASSIRGNHYGYTF TGTGCCAGTAGTATTCGAGGGAACCACTATGGCTACACCTTC
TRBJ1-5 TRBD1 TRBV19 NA CASSPGTGGNQPQHF TGTGCCAGTAGTCCTGGGACAGGGGGCAATCAGCCCCAGCATTTT
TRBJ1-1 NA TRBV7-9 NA CASSSPGIMNTEAFF TGTGCCAGCAGCTCTCCAGGGATCATGAACACTGAAGCTTTCTTT
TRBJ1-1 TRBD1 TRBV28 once CASSTPDRGPEAFF TGTGCCAGCAGCACCCCCGACAGGGGGCCTGAAGCTTTCTTT
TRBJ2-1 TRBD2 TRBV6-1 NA CASSAFSGSSYNEQFF TGTGCCAGCAGTGCATTTAGCGGGAGCTCCTACAATGAGCAGTTCTTC
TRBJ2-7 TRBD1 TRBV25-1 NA CASSEWGTGGAEQYF TGTGCCAGCAGTGAATGGGGGACAGGGGGCGCCGAGCAGTACTTC
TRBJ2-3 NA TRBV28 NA CASSLRGWQTTDTQYF TGTGCCAGCAGTTTAAGGGGGTGGCAGACCACAGATACGCAGTATTTT
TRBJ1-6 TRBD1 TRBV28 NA CASRPPGQGNSPLHF TGTGCCAGCAGGCCACCGGGACAGGGTAATTCACCCCTCCACTTT
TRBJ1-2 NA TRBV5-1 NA CASSLDTGSRDYGYTF TGCGCCAGCAGCTTGGACACAGGGTCTAGGGACTATGGCTACACCTTC
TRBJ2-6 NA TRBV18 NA CASSPWSFSGANVLTF TGTGCCAGCTCACCATGGAGTTTCTCTGGGGCCAACGTCCTGACTTTC
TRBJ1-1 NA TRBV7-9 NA CASSLGGRRVGHLNTEAFF TGTGCCAGCAGCTTAGGGGGCCGCCGGGTGGGGCATTTGAACACTGAAGCTTTCTTT
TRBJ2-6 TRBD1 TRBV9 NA CASSVGAGQGSSGANVLTF TGTGCCAGCAGCGTAGGCGCGGGACAGGGGTCGTCTGGGGCCAACGTCCTGACTTTC